This TCR beta chain was identified in a study of T cell responses to AZD1222 COVID-19 vaccine. Study-wide results and caveats: In a largely white British group with more females than males, clonal diversity was possibly underestimated.

Trimming stripped 4 bases from V and 3 bases from J, with 15 bases between. CDR3 length: 15 amino acids. The germline V gene encodes CDR1 SNHLY and CDR2 FYNNEI. Produced via immunoSEQ multiplex PCR; TCRdb's table is partial and in-frame only. This sample has 170,000 or so clones, with about nine tenths found just once. Regarding this clone: Its target is unknown.

This sequence joins TRBV2 and TRBJ2-5; the D gene is possibly TRBD2 (6 bases). The TCR originated in an adult in good health. The starting material was peripheral blood, obtained on day 0 of AZD1222 vaccination. CDR3 sequence reads: CASSVIGLSEETQYF. The CDR3 nucleotides read TGTGCCAGCAGTGTAATAGGACTATCAGAAGAGACCCAGTACTTC.